Following are 8 T cell receptor beta chains from one sample sequenced in a study of CD8 T cells in ankylosing spondylitis. A single record per CDR3 protein comes from TCRdb applying MiXCR to the 5' RACE reads. The sample contains some 87,000 distinct CDR3 sequences, around 30% of which appear only once. Sequences were obtained from blood, either unsorted or a sorted T cell fraction (not recorded which). The receptors come from a male donor with ankylosing spondylitis or in good health (not recorded which).

This clonotype occurred many times. This rearrangement joins TRBV7-2 to TRBJ2-7; 8 bases agree with TRBD1. Looked up from germline, CDR1 is SGHTA and CDR2 is FQGNSA. The V segment lost 6 bases and the J segment 5 bases; nucleotides outside the gene matches: 18. The CDR3 sequence is 17 residues long. The CDR3 DNA reads TGTGCCAGCAGTTATCAAACCGGGACAGGATTCCGCGACGAGCAGTACTTC. It yields the protein CASSYQTGTGFRDEQYF. The whole variable domain, remainder taken from reference TRBV7-2 and TRBJ2-7, is GAGVSQSPSNKVTEKGKDVELRCDPISGHTALYWYRQSLGQGLEFLIYFQGNSAPDKSGLPSDRFSAERTGGSVSTLTIQRTQQEDSAVYLCASSYQTGTGFRDEQYFGPGTRLTVT.

This chain links TRBV7-9 with TRBJ1-1; no clear D. V was cut by 4 bases and J by 6 bases, with 15 bases left in between. The CDR3 length is 14 residues. CDR1 is SEHNR, CDR2 FQNEAQ, per germline (reference sequence). The CDR3 loop reads CASSWVRSGPEAFF. The CDR3 nucleotides are TGTGCCAGCAGCTGGGTTCGTAGTGGCCCTGAAGCTTTCTTT.

This clonotype came up a few times. The chain is built from TRBV20-1 and TRBJ2-5; no definite D call. Germline lookup yields CDR1 DFQATT and CDR2 SNEGSKA (reference sequence). There are 13 residues in the CDR3. V was clipped by 3 bases and J by 4 bases, with 12 bases between them. The chain's CDR3 is CSASKVDRETQYF. The CDR3 DNA follows: TGCAGTGCTAGTAAAGTAGATCGAGAGACCCAGTACTTC.

There are a few counts of this clonotype. J is TRBJ2-1 and V is TRBV9; D might be TRBD1 or TRBD2, each matching 6 bases. Trimming cost V 0 bases and J 12 bases, with 13 bases left between them. Germline V lookup: CDR1 SGDLS, CDR2 YYNGEE. There are 13 residues in the CDR3. CDR3 amino acids: CASSVGFGGGQFF. The DNA of the CDR3 is TGTGCCAGCAGCGTAGGGTTCGGAGGGGGGCAGTTCTTC. Full variable domain (remainder filled in from reference TRBV9 and TRBJ2-1): DSGVTQTPKHLITATGQRVTLRCSPRSGDLSVYWYQQSLDQGLQFLIQYYNGEERAKGNILERFSAQQFPDLHSELNLSSLELGDSALYFCASSVGFGGGQFFGPGTRLTVL.

This clonotype was detected a few times. The chain joins TRBV29-1 to TRBJ1-1; D not resolved. This CDR3 is built from 13 residues. Between the trimmed V and J ends, which lost 3 bases and 4 bases, there was a span of 12 bases. CDR1 and CDR2 (germline): SQVTM, ANQGSEA. In nucleotides, the CDR3 is TGCAGCGTTGATTCCCTACTGGGCACTGAAGCTTTCTTT. Protein: CSVDSLLGTEAFF.

The chain carries TRBV5-5 and TRBJ1-1; no reliable D call. This CDR3 contains 14 residues. CDR1 is SGHKS and CDR2 is YYEKEE in the germline V gene (reference sequence). Trimming removed 2 bases at V and 0 bases at J, with 8 bases between. Here the CDR3 DNA reads TGTGCCAGCAGCTTAGAGGGAGTGAACACTGAAGCTTTCTTT. Residues: CASSLEGVNTEAFF.

This clonotype was detected only a few times. The chain uses TRBV6-5 and TRBJ2-7; 12 nucleotides agree with TRBD2. With 0 bases clipped from V and 7 bases from J, the junction kept 7 bases outside the gene matches. The CDR3 has 16 amino acids. Germline CDR1 is MNHEY and CDR2 is SVGAGI. CDR3 protein: CASSYSLAGGSWEQYV. The CDR3, as DNA: TGTGCCAGCAGTTACTCCCTAGCGGGGGGGTCGTGGGAGCAGTACGTC.

The gene calls are TRBV2 and TRBJ1-5; D perhaps matches TRBD1 (5 bases). The CDR3 is 13 amino acids. Trimming removed 7 bases at V and 4 bases at J, with 11 bases between. Germline V lookup: CDR1 SNHLY, CDR2 FYNNEI. The CDR3: CASMVDTNQPQHF. DNA for the CDR3: TGTGCCAGCATGGTGGACACGAATCAGCCCCAGCATTTT.